This T cell receptor (beta chain) appears in the sequencing data of a study of blood T cell repertoires in COVID-19. Background on the study: Sites in the United States, Italy and Spain provided acute and convalescent COVID-19 samples. Nucleic acid was either cDNA or gDNA, and it came from T cells, B-cell-depleted T cells, or PBMCs.

Patients of the Seattle cohort, enrolled during active infection, were followed longitudinally. Per the authors' pipeline: Researchers report that nucleated cell counts were estimated from reference gene primer amplification. The table came from immunoSEQ multiplex PCR; TCRdb's copy has only in-frame clones and leaves some out. V, J and clone size were drawn from that table, and D and trimming were deduced from the DNA. The sample consists of approximately 250,000 clones, 92% of them appearing once. The CDR3 length is 15 residues. Losses at the gene ends were 1 base for V and 4 bases for J; bases not matched to a gene: 7. Germline V gives CDR1 SGHRS, CDR2 YFSETQ.

The specimen was peripheral blood. The chain recombines TRBV5-1 with TRBJ1-1; 7 positions agree with TRBD1. The TCR originated in a young man with COVID-19, enrolled during active disease. The CDR3 nucleotides are TGCGCCAGCAGCTTGCAGCGACAGGGAACCACTGAAGCTTTCTTT. Its translation is CASSLQRQGTTEAFF.